These 5 T cell receptor beta chains were all obtained from the same sample, sequenced in a study of T cell repertoires in urothelial bladder cancer. Using immunoSEQ multiplex PCR, the repertoire was profiled, and TCRdb retains in-frame clones only, with some absent. The sample has fewer than 15,000 clones; 66% are singletons. The sample comprised tumor-infiltrating cells from bladder cancer. The receptors derive from a human donor with urothelial carcinoma.

The rearrangement uses TRBV7-2 and TRBJ2-7; D is perhaps TRBD2 (5 bases). CDR3 size: 15 residues. Germline CDR1 is SGHTA and CDR2 is FQGNSA. The germline V and J ends were trimmed by 5 bases and 6 bases, with 20 bases remaining between them. The CDR3 region has the DNA TGTGCCAGCAGCCTGCTAAAAGGAGGTCTAGGCGAGCAGTACTTC. Its translation: CASSLLKGGLGEQYF.

Of note for this clone: Other DNA sequences of this sample code for an identical CDR3. The chain employs TRBV7-2 and TRBJ2-3, with 9 bases aligning to TRBD2. Germline CDR1 reads SGHTA; CDR2 reads FQGNSA. CDR3 size: 14 residues. J gave up 3 bases and V 5 bases, and 3 bases lay outside the gene matches. The CDR3 DNA reads as TGTGCCAGCAGCCGCGGGGGGGCTACAGATACGCAGTATTTT. Translating gives CASSRGGATDTQYF.

CDR3 nucleotides: TGTGCCAGCTCCGGGGACAAATCACCCCTCCACTTT. Its translation is CASSGDKSPLHF. This chain links TRBV18 with TRBJ1-6; a possible D gene is TRBD1 (6 bases). Germline CDR1 KGHSH, CDR2 LQKENI. The CDR3 loop spans 12 amino acids. V dropped 6 bases and J dropped 10 bases, with 10 bases sitting between them.

This rearrangement joins TRBV5-4 to TRBJ2-3, with 11 bases lining up with TRBD2. CDR1 and CDR2 from the germline V gene are SGHNT and YYREEE (reference sequence). CDR3 length equals 18 residues. J gave up 3 bases and V 1 base, and 10 bases lay outside the gene matches. The CDR3 DNA reads as TGTGCCAGCAGCTTGATGTGGCTAGCGGGGGGTGAAACAGATACGCAGTATTTT. Translated, it gives CASSLMWLAGGETDTQYF.

The V call is TRBV7-3, the J call TRBJ2-5; tentatively, D is TRBD2 (6 bases). Trimming stripped 5 bases from V and 4 bases from J, with 17 bases between. This CDR3 contains 15 residues. Germline loops: CDR1 SGHTA, CDR2 FQGTGA. The CDR3 DNA reads TGTGCCAGCAGCCCTTTAGGGCTAGCGTTAGAGACCCAGTACTTC. This codes for CASSPLGLALETQYF.